A selection of T cell receptor beta chains follows, all from one sample in a study of blood T cells in healthy people across ages. TCRdb reprocessed the 5' RACE reads with MiXCR, giving one entry per CDR3 protein. This repertoire shows about 650,000 distinct CDR3 sequences, 32% found once; its top ten account for 15%. The sample consisted of blood. Receptors were obtained from a woman of 80 years or more in good health. Both conserved end residues are part of each CDR3. D genes are given only for firm matches. Some rows mark clone size as missing; the rest say once, few, many or name a class of expanded clone.

>.|TRBJ1-2|TRBV29-1|.
TGCAGCGTCGGACGGGGCGGGAGCTATGGCTACACCTTC
CSVGRGGSYGYTF
>many|TRBJ1-2|TRBV5-5|.
TGTGCCAGCAGCTTGGTGCCAGGGTCGGCAAACTATGGCTACACCTTC
CASSLVPGSANYGYTF
>.|TRBJ1-1|TRBV7-3|.
TGTGCCAGCACCCATGGACATGGGTCCGAAGCTTTCTTT
CASTHGHGSEAFF
>few|TRBJ1-1|TRBV9|.
TGTGCCAGCAGCGTAGACCCTCCTGGGGGGCGACTCCCTGAAGCTTTCTTT
CASSVDPPGGRLPEAFF
>many|TRBJ2-3|TRBV12-3/TRBV12-4|TRBD2
TGTGCCAGCAGCTTAGCGGGGGGTCACACAGATACGCAGTATTTT
CASSLAGGHTDTQYF
>many|TRBJ1-2|TRBV3-1|.
TGTGCCAGCAGCCCCAGGGGTTACTATGGCTACACCTTC
CASSPRGYYGYTF
>many|TRBJ2-6|TRBV6-1|.
TGTGCCAGCAGTGAAGCACAGTACTCTGGGGCCAACGTCCTGACTTTC
CASSEAQYSGANVLTF
>many|TRBJ2-1|TRBV4-3|TRBD2
TGCGCCAGCAGCCAAGATAGCGGGGGGGAATACAATGAGCAGTTCTTC
CASSQDSGGEYNEQFF
>many|TRBJ2-1|TRBV6-5|TRBD2
TGTGCCAGCAGTTACTCGGTAGCGGGGGGAGGTGAGCAGTTCTTC
CASSYSVAGGGEQFF
>many|TRBJ1-5|TRBV5-5|.
TGTGCCAGCAGCTTGTCCGACAGCAGCAATCAGCCCCAGCATTTT
CASSLSDSSNQPQHF
>many|TRBJ2-7|TRBV3-1|TRBD2
TGTGCCAGCAGCCAACGCACCGGGGGGAACTCCTACGAGCAGTACTTC
CASSQRTGGNSYEQYF
>few|TRBJ2-1|TRBV12-3/TRBV12-4|.
TGTGCCAGCAGTTTTGTTGGCGGGATCCAGTTCTTC
CASSFVGGIQFF
>.|TRBJ1-2|TRBV7-2|.
TGTGCCAGCAGCCTCGGGGTGGGGGGGGACGGCTACACCTTC
CASSLGVGGDGYTF
>.|TRBJ2-7|TRBV7-2|TRBD1
TGTGCCAGCAGCCAGGGACAGGGGTTGGCCTACGAGCAGTACTTC
CASSQGQGLAYEQYF
>many|TRBJ1-4|TRBV25-1|TRBD1
TGTGCCAGCCCCCGGGACAGCGAAAATGAAAAACTGTTTTTT
CASPRDSENEKLFF
>.|TRBJ1-5|TRBV9|.
TGTGCCAGCAGCGTAACGGACGGAGCCCATCAGCCCCAGCATTTT
CASSVTDGAHQPQHF
>.|TRBJ1-1|TRBV29-1|.
TGCAGCGTTGAAGGTGGTAACACTGAAGCTTTCTTT
CSVEGGNTEAFF
>many|TRBJ1-5|TRBV2|TRBD1
TGTGCCAGCAGGCAGGGGGTGCTGAGCAATCAGCCCCAGCATTTT
CASRQGVLSNQPQHF
>.|TRBJ1-2|TRBV13|.
TGTGCCAGCAGCCCCCAATTGGGCCAGGGCACTAACTATGGCTACACCTTC
CASSPQLGQGTNYGYTF
>many|TRBJ2-1|TRBV20-1|.
TGCAGTGCTAGCGTGCCGTTCGGGAATGAGCAGTTCTTC
CSASVPFGNEQFF
>.|TRBJ2-5|TRBV7-3|.
TGTGCCAGCAGCCCCGACGTTGGGGAGACCCAGTACTTC
CASSPDVGETQYF
>.|TRBJ1-6|TRBV5-6|TRBD1
TGTGCCAGCAGCTCCTCACGGACAGGCTATAATTCACCCCTCCACTTT
CASSSSRTGYNSPLHF
>many|TRBJ2-5|TRBV9|.
TGTGCCAGCACGGTGGGCGGGGGCGAAGAGACCCAGTACTTC
CASTVGGGEETQYF
>many|TRBJ2-6|TRBV10-3|.
TGTGCCATCAGTCCAAGCTCTGGGGCCAACGTCCTGACTTTC
CAISPSSGANVLTF
>.|TRBJ2-5|TRBV11-2|TRBD1
TGTGCCAGCGGCCTCGGGACAGCCCGTGCGGAGACCCAGTACTTC
CASGLGTARAETQYF
>many|TRBJ1-1|TRBV7-9|.
TGTGCCAGCAGCCGATCACTTCGGGGGGAGAACACTGAAGCTTTCTTT
CASSRSLRGENTEAFF
>many|TRBJ2-7|TRBV2|TRBD1
TGTGCCATCAGGGACAGAGCCTACGAGCAGTACTTC
CAIRDRAYEQYF
>few|TRBJ1-3|TRBV9|.
TGTGCCAGCAGCCCGACCCCCCGGACCGGAGGGTCTGGAAACACCATATATTTT
CASSPTPRTGGSGNTIYF
>.|TRBJ2-7|TRBV5-1|TRBD1
TGCGCCAGCAGCCCACCGACCACCGGGACAGGGGGCAGTTCCTACGAGCAGTACTTC
CASSPPTTGTGGSSYEQYF
>many|TRBJ2-1|TRBV30|.
TGTGCCTGGAGTGCCACGAATGAGCAGTTCTTC
CAWSATNEQFF
>.|TRBJ1-6|TRBV20-1|TRBD1
TGCAGTGCTACTACACAGGGGCGAGGTAATTCACCCCTCCACTTT
CSATTQGRGNSPLHF
>many|TRBJ2-1|TRBV4-1|TRBD2
TGCGCCAGCAGCCAAGATTTCCCTCTTTTTAGCGGGGGTATTTCCAATGAGCAGTTCTTC
CASSQDFPLFSGGISNEQFF
>many|TRBJ2-6|TRBV10-3|TRBD2
TGTGCCATCACGGGACTAGCGGGCGAATCTGGGGCCAACGTCCTGACTTTC
CAITGLAGESGANVLTF
>.|TRBJ1-1|TRBV20-1|TRBD1
TGCAGTGCTACGGAAGGGGGCCACGGCACTGAAGCTTTCTTT
CSATEGGHGTEAFF
>many|TRBJ1-2|TRBV9|.
TGTGCCAGCAGCGTGGACTTTAACTATGGCTACACCTTC
CASSVDFNYGYTF
>.|TRBJ2-7|TRBV5-8|TRBD1
TGTGCCAGCAGCACGGGACAGGGTCTGCGAGAGGAGCAGTACTTC
CASSTGQGLREEQYF
>many|TRBJ2-1|TRBV20-1|.
TGCAGTGCTAGAGGTCCGGCCAGGGGGACTAGTGATGAGCAGTTCTTC
CSARGPARGTSDEQFF
>many|TRBJ2-3|TRBV7-2|.
TGTGCCAGCAGCTTAGTGGCGGGGCTACGAGATACGCAGTATTTT
CASSLVAGLRDTQYF
>.|TRBJ1-4|TRBV29-1|.
TGCAGCGTGACCGACACTCTTCACGAAAAACTGTTTTTT
CSVTDTLHEKLFF
>many|TRBJ2-5|TRBV28|TRBD1
TGTGCCAGCAGTTTGTCCGGGACAGAGGAAGAGACCCAGTACTTC
CASSLSGTEEETQYF
>.|TRBJ2-2|TRBV9|TRBD2
TGTGCCAGCAGCGTGGGACTAGCGGGGGGCGCCGGGGAGCTGTTTTTT
CASSVGLAGGAGELFF
>many|TRBJ2-6|TRBV6-1|TRBD1
TGTGCCAGCAGGATTCAAGGGACAGGGTTCTCTGGGGCCAACGTCCTGACTTTC
CASRIQGTGFSGANVLTF
>many|TRBJ2-7|TRBV9|.
TGTGCCAGCAGCGCCCGTCCGCGCAGCTACGAGCAGTACTTC
CASSARPRSYEQYF
>.|TRBJ2-1|TRBV11-2|TRBD2
TGTGCCAGCGGCGACGCAATAGCGGGCAGCTCCTACAATGAGCAGTTCTTC
CASGDAIAGSSYNEQFF
>few|TRBJ1-1|TRBV6-6|TRBD1
TGTGCCACTCGAGGGACAGGGGCTAGAAGCGACACTGAAGCTTTCTTT
CATRGTGARSDTEAFF
>.|TRBJ2-1|TRBV20-1|.
TGCAGTGCTATGCACACGAAAACATACAATGAGCAGTTCTTC
CSAMHTKTYNEQFF
>.|TRBJ2-1|TRBV6-1|TRBD2
TGTGCCAGCAGTGAATTTGGGACTAGCGGGTACAATGAGCAGTTCTTC
CASSEFGTSGYNEQFF
>many|TRBJ1-2|TRBV29-1|.
TGCAGAGCCGGGAGACCTGACTATGGCTACACCTTC
CRAGRPDYGYTF
>.|TRBJ2-3|TRBV7-8|.
TGTGCCAGCAGCTTTCGTATGGCAGGCAGCACAGATACGCAGTATTTT
CASSFRMAGSTDTQYF
>.|TRBJ2-7|TRBV7-9|TRBD1
TGTGCCAGCAGCTTAGTGGGACAGGGGGCCGACGAGCAGTACTTC
CASSLVGQGADEQYF
>.|TRBJ1-5|TRBV5-1|.
TGCGCCAGCAGCTCGGGTCCCGAGGGCAATCAGCCCCAGCATTTT
CASSSGPEGNQPQHF
>many|TRBJ2-3|TRBV9|.
TGTGCCAGCAGCGTTTCCGCCAGCACAGATACGCAGTATTTT
CASSVSASTDTQYF
>.|TRBJ1-4|TRBV5-4|.
TGTGCCAGCAGCTTGGTTGCGGGGGGCGAAGAAAAACTGTTTTTT
CASSLVAGGEEKLFF